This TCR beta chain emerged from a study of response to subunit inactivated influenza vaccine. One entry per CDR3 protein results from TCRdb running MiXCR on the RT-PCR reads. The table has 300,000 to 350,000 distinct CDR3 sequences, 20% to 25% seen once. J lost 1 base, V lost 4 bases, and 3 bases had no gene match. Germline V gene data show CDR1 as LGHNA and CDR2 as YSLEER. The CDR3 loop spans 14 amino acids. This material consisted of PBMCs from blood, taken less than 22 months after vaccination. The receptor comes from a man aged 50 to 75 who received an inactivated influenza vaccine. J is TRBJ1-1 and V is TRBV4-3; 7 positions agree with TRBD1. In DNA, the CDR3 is TGCGCCAGCAGCCTGGACAGGTCGAACACTGAAGCTTTCTTT. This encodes CASSLDRSNTEAFF.